A single sample is the source of the 20 T cell receptor beta chains below, sequenced in a study of blood T cell repertoires in COVID-19. Profiled with immunoSEQ multiplex PCR; TCRdb holds only in-frame clones, not every one. The sample records a few hundred thousand clones, approximately 90% being singletons. Input material: peripheral blood. These receptors were obtained from a woman in her thirties or forties who had recovered from COVID-19.

The chain has TRBV6-2 or TRBV6-3 and TRBJ2-3; TRBD1 matches 10 bases. This CDR3 contains 16 residues. The V gene's germline CDR1 is MNHEY and CDR2 SVGEGT. V gave up 2 bases and J gave up 5 bases; unmatched junction bases: 7. The CDR3 region is CASSYRDRGWGDTQYF. The CDR3 DNA reads as TGTGCCAGCAGTTACCGGGACAGGGGCTGGGGAGATACGCAGTATTTT.

The J gene is TRBJ1-4, the V gene TRBV15, with a weak D call TRBD1 (6 bases). Germline CDR1 is LNHNV and CDR2 is YYDKDF (reference sequence). The CDR3 has 16 residues. Trimming stripped 5 bases from V and 6 bases from J, with 19 bases between. CDR3 residues: CATSPLAGAPDEKLFF. CDR3 nucleotide sequence: TGTGCCACCAGCCCCCTTGCGGGGGCCCCCGATGAAAAACTGTTTTTT.

The chain combines TRBV11-3 with TRBJ1-3, with D perhaps matching TRBD1 (6 bases). The V gene lost 5 bases and the J gene lost 2 bases, with 22 bases spanning the gap. CDR1 and CDR2 (germline): SGHNT, YENEEA. The CDR3 length is 18 residues. CDR3 DNA sequence: TGTGCCAGCAGCACACCCACCGGGACACCCTGGGCTGGAAACACCATATATTTT. It yields the protein CASSTPTGTPWAGNTIYF.

This chain joins TRBV11-3 and TRBJ1-6, with TRBD1 identical over 7 bases. Germline loops: CDR1 SGHNT, CDR2 YENEEA. CDR3 size: 14 residues. V lost 7 bases, J lost 7 bases, and 7 bases stayed unmatched. CDR3 amino acids: CASTGTRGNSPLHF. The DNA of the CDR3 is TGTGCCAGCACCGGCACCAGGGGGAATTCACCCCTCCACTTT.

The chain combines TRBV3-1 (or the pseudogene TRBV3-2) with TRBJ2-1; TRBD1 matches 10 bases. J lost 2 bases, V lost 4 bases, and 14 bases had no gene match. The CDR3 is 19 amino acids. Germline V gene sequence: CDR1 LGHDT, CDR2 YNNKEL (reference sequence). The CDR3 is CASSPGTGESSGAYNEQFF. Here the CDR3 DNA reads TGTGCCAGCAGCCCCGGGACAGGGGAATCATCGGGGGCCTACAATGAGCAGTTCTTC.

This clone is a singleton in its sample. The chain is built from TRBV19 and TRBJ2-4; possibly TRBD2 for D (5 bases). This CDR3 is 18 amino acids long. The germline V gene has CDR1 LNHDA and CDR2 SQIVND (reference sequence). V was cut by 3 bases and J by 0 bases, with 18 bases left in between. In DNA form, the CDR3 reads TGTGCCAGTAGTATGGGATGGCGGGTACGGCTAGCCAAAAACATTCAGTACTTC. Translating gives CASSMGWRVRLAKNIQYF.

The chain couples TRBV27 to TRBJ1-1; TRBD1 matches 11 bases. Germline loops: CDR1 MNHEY, CDR2 SMNVEV (reference sequence). The V and J ends lost 5 bases and 5 bases, in that order; junction bases with no gene match: 10. This CDR3 is 16 amino acids long. The CDR3 loop reads CASSLRTGGFRTEAFF. CDR3 coding DNA: TGTGCCAGCAGTCTACGGACAGGGGGCTTTAGGACTGAAGCTTTCTTT.

The V call is TRBV20-1, the J call TRBJ2-1; D gene uncertain. Looked up from germline, CDR1 is DFQATT and CDR2 is SNEGSKA (reference sequence). This CDR3 has 11 amino acids. Trimming left V 2 bases short and J 9 bases short, with 8 bases between. The CDR3 DNA follows: TGCAGTGCTAGACTAGTCAGTGAGCAGTTCTTC. This sequence encodes CSARLVSEQFF.

The chain uses TRBV7-2 and TRBJ2-2, with 7 positions matching TRBD1. Germline trimming cut 7 bases from V and 1 base from J; bases unmatched to any gene: 6. There are 15 residues in the CDR3. The germline CDR1 and CDR2 sequences are SGHTA and FQGNSA. The CDR3 here is CASTEQGMNTGELFF. CDR3 DNA: TGTGCCAGCACCGAACAGGGGATGAACACCGGGGAGCTGTTTTTT. The variable domain in full, with the rest retrieved from reference TRBV7-2 and TRBJ2-2, is GAGVSQSPSNKVTEKGKDVELRCDPISGHTALYWYRQSLGQGLEFLIYFQGNSAPDKSGLPSDRFSAERTGGSVSTLTIQRTQQEDSAVYLCASTEQGMNTGELFFGEGSRLTVL.

The rearrangement uses TRBV15 and TRBJ1-2; possibly TRBD1 for D (6 bases). Germline values: CDR1 LNHNV, CDR2 YYDKDF (reference sequence). The CDR3 runs to 15 residues. V was shortened by 3 bases and J by 5 bases, with 16 bases between the two germline ends. The CDR3 protein is CATSRGGQGIYGYTF. In nucleotides, the CDR3 is TGTGCCACCAGCAGGGGGGGGCAGGGGATTTATGGCTACACCTTC.

Here the CDR3 reads CATQGTGANVLTF. CDR3 sequence (DNA): TGTGCCACACAGGGTACTGGGGCCAACGTCCTGACTTTC. The V gene is TRBV24-1, the J gene TRBJ2-6; TRBD1 might be the D (6 bases). Trimming took 10 bases from V and 2 from J, leaving 8 bases between them. Germline CDR1 is KGHDR and CDR2 is SFDVKD. CDR3 length equals 13 residues.

The chain carries TRBV6-5 and TRBJ1-6; D remains unclear. V was trimmed by 6 bases and J by 10 bases, leaving 10 bases between them. The CDR3 spans 12 residues. Germline CDR1 is MNHEY and CDR2 is SVGAGI. CDR3 region: CASSPPGSPLHF. CDR3 in DNA: TGTGCCAGCAGCCCCCCCGGGTCACCCCTCCACTTT.

V and J are TRBV10-3 and TRBJ2-7, with 7 positions matching TRBD1. The junction had 2 bases not matched to a gene; V was cut back by 4 bases and J by 5 bases. This CDR3 comprises 12 residues. Per germline, CDR1 ENHRY and CDR2 SYGVKD. The CDR3 sequence is CAISGQGNEQYF. CDR3 in DNA: TGTGCCATCAGTGGACAGGGTAACGAGCAGTACTTC.

This rearrangement joins TRBV7-2 to TRBJ1-6, with D possibly TRBD1 on 5 matching bases. Germline CDR1 and CDR2: SGHTA and FQGNSA. Trimming left V 6 bases short and J 5 bases short, with 14 bases between. The CDR3 has 15 amino acids. The CDR3 bases are TGTGCCAGCAGACGCGGCGGGGGTAATAATTCACCCCTCCACTTT. Protein: CASRRGGGNNSPLHF.

This sequence joins TRBV11-2 and TRBJ2-1; 7 bases are a match to TRBD2. There are 15 residues in the CDR3. CDR1 is SGHAT, CDR2 FQNNGV, per germline. The J segment lost 9 bases and the V segment lost 7 bases, leaving 15 bases of the junction unmatched. The CDR3 nucleotides read TGTGCCAGCACCACTGGCGGGAGCCCCCGGGGTGAGCAGTTCTTC. This codes for CASTTGGSPRGEQFF.

V is TRBV2 and J is TRBJ1-1; a weak D match, TRBD1 (5 bases). This CDR3 region has 10 residues. Trimming pared 8 bases from V and 9 bases from J, leaving 10 bases between. CDR1 is SNHLY and CDR2 is FYNNEI in the germline V gene. The CDR3 DNA reads TGTGCCAGCGGCGGGACCCAAGCTTTCTTT. This codes for CASGGTQAFF.

The chain uses TRBV7-8 and TRBJ1-5, with a weak D call TRBD1 (6 bases). The CDR3 has 14 residues. CDR1 and CDR2 from the germline V gene are SGHVS and FQNEAQ. V was trimmed by 4 bases and J by 2 bases, leaving 9 bases between them. The CDR3 DNA is TGTGCCAGCAGCTCCCGACAGGGCAATCAGCCCCAGCATTTT. It encodes CASSSRQGNQPQHF.

V and J are TRBV4-1 and TRBJ2-5, with 13 bases lining up with TRBD2. CDR1 is MGHRA, CDR2 YSYEKL, per germline. The CDR3 is 15 amino acids. V was clipped by 3 bases and J by 8 bases; unmatched bases: 6. The CDR3 DNA is TGCGCCAGCAGCCAGGGGACTAGCGGGATTCCCACCCAGTACTTC. Translating it yields CASSQGTSGIPTQYF.

The V gene is TRBV11-2, the J gene TRBJ1-1; D unresolved. V dropped 7 bases and J dropped 0 bases, with 18 bases sitting between them. There are 16 residues in the CDR3. In germline, CDR1 is SGHAT, CDR2 FQNNGV. CDR3 DNA sequence: TGTGCCAGCACCCCCGGGCATGGACTCATGAACACTGAAGCTTTCTTT. Amino acids: CASTPGHGLMNTEAFF. The complete variable domain, with remaining parts taken from reference TRBV11-2 and TRBJ1-1, reads EAGVAQSPRYKIIEKRQSVAFWCNPISGHATLYWYQQILGQGPKLLIQFQNNGVVDDSQLPKDRFSAERLKGVDSTLKIQPAKLEDSAVYLCASTPGHGLMNTEAFFGQGTRLTVV.

V and J are TRBV28 and TRBJ1-1, with a tentative D call TRBD1 (6 bases). The ends were cut back, 6 bases at V and 3 bases at J, with 14 bases in the middle. In germline, CDR1 is MDHEN, CDR2 SYDVKM. The CDR3 is 14 amino acids. The CDR3 loop reads CASSLTPGDTEAFF. In DNA form, the CDR3 reads TGTGCCAGCAGCCTCACCCCAGGGGACACTGAAGCTTTCTTT.